The 25 T cell receptor beta chains reported below all come from one sample, sequenced in a study of blood T cell repertoires in COVID-19. Measured with immunoSEQ multiplex PCR; TCRdb has only the in-frame clones, and not every one. The data show fewer than 350,000 clones, with 85% seen just once and 1.5% to 2% held by the top ten. Sequencing was done on a sample of PBMCs or T cells enriched from blood (not recorded which). The receptors originated from a woman in her 30s who had been exposed to COVID-19.

The chain recombines TRBV10-1 with TRBJ2-5; D perhaps matches TRBD1 (5 bases). Looked up from germline, CDR1 is WNHNN and CDR2 is SYGVQD (reference sequence). There are 13 residues in the CDR3. Trimming took off 3 bases at V and 5 bases at J, with 10 bases between the two ends. The CDR3 sequence: CASSESRVETQYF. CDR3 nucleotide sequence: TGCGCCAGCAGTGAATCCAGGGTTGAGACCCAGTACTTC.

CDR3 region: CASSLTGINTEAFF. CDR3 nucleotides: TGTGCCAGCAGTTTAACAGGCATTAACACTGAAGCTTTCTTT. The genes are TRBV27 and TRBJ1-1, with D possibly TRBD1 on 5 matching bases. This CDR3 contains 14 residues. V lost 2 bases and J 2 bases, leaving 9 bases between the germline ends. Germline V gene sequence: CDR1 MNHEY, CDR2 SMNVEV (reference sequence).

This chain links TRBV24-1 with TRBJ1-1; TRBD1 might be the D (5 bases). The CDR3 has 14 residues. Trimming left V 0 bases short and J 3 bases short, with 7 bases between. Germline loops: CDR1 KGHDR, CDR2 SFDVKD. For the CDR3, the DNA is TGTGCCACCAGTGATTTGGGGGGGGACACTGAAGCTTTCTTT. The encoded protein is CATSDLGGDTEAFF.

The chain joins TRBV30 to TRBJ2-7, with 9 bases matching TRBD2. The V gene end was trimmed by 2 bases and the J gene end by 6 bases; junction bases not matched to a gene: 5. Per the germline V gene, CDR1 is GTSNPN and CDR2 is SVGIG (reference sequence). The CDR3 totals 13 residues. CDR3 protein: CAWSWLAGTEQYF. CDR3 nucleotides: TGTGCCTGGAGTTGGCTAGCGGGAACCGAGCAGTACTTC.

The chain combines TRBV3-1 (or the pseudogene TRBV3-2) with TRBJ2-5; D perhaps matches TRBD1 (5 bases). Per germline, CDR1 LGHDT and CDR2 YNNKEL (reference sequence). Deletions cut 4 bases from V and 7 bases from J, with 10 bases between. This CDR3 comprises 12 residues. CDR3 sequence reads: CASSPSQGTQYF. For the CDR3, the DNA is TGTGCCAGCAGCCCCTCCCAGGGGACCCAGTACTTC.

This rearrangement joins TRBV30 to TRBJ2-1, with no clear D. The germline V gene has CDR1 GTSNPN and CDR2 SVGIG (reference sequence). V was cut by 3 bases and J by 9 bases, with 9 bases left in between. CDR3 length: 11 residues. This chain's CDR3 is CAWSTSTEQFF. The CDR3 bases are TGTGCCTGGAGCACCAGTACTGAGCAGTTCTTC.

This sequence joins TRBV28 and TRBJ1-2, with TRBD1 as a possible D gene (6 bases). The CDR3 length is 18 residues. CDR1 is MDHEN, CDR2 SYDVKM, per germline. Trimming took 2 bases from V and 8 from J, leaving 27 bases between them. CDR3 loop: CASSLLQIIFDSTGGYTF. The CDR3 nucleotides are TGTGCCAGCAGTTTACTTCAGATTATATTCGACAGCACAGGGGGCTACACCTTC.

V usage is TRBV27 and J usage is TRBJ1-2, with D uncertain. The V gene's germline CDR1 is MNHEY and CDR2 SMNVEV (reference sequence). Deletions cut 6 bases from V and 6 bases from J, with 20 bases between. CDR3 size: 15 residues. This chain's CDR3 is CASSRTPLQYNGYTF. CDR3 bases: TGTGCCAGCAGCCGCACCCCGCTGCAATACAATGGCTACACCTTC.

The gene calls are TRBV29-1 and TRBJ1-1, with 8 bases identical to TRBD1. This CDR3 contains 12 residues. Losses at the gene ends were 7 bases for V and 7 bases for J; bases not matched to a gene: 8. Germline values: CDR1 SQVTM, CDR2 ANQGSEA. The CDR3 sequence: CSARTGKIEAFF. CDR3 DNA: TGCAGCGCCCGGACAGGGAAGATTGAAGCTTTCTTT. The complete variable domain, with remaining parts taken from reference TRBV29-1 and TRBJ1-1, reads SAVISQKPSRDICQRGTSLTIQCQVDSQVTMMFWYRQQPGQSLTLIATANQGSEATYESGFVIDKFPISRPNLTFSTLTVSNMSPEDSSIYLCSARTGKIEAFFGQGTRLTVV.

The V gene is TRBV19, the J gene TRBJ2-7; 7 nucleotides align to TRBD1. Germline V gene lookup returns CDR1 LNHDA and CDR2 SQIVND (reference sequence). V lost 4 bases and J lost 1; bases outside the gene matches: 4. This CDR3 has 14 residues. This CDR3 is CASSRQGSSYEQYF. The DNA of the CDR3 is TGTGCCAGTAGTAGACAGGGTAGTTCCTACGAGCAGTACTTC.

The rearrangement uses TRBV5-3 and TRBJ1-1, with D possibly being TRBD1 (5 bases). Being an ORF, TRBV5-3 has a function that is uncertain. V was pared by 0 bases and J by 5 bases, with 11 bases between. This CDR3 region has 14 residues. The CDR3 DNA follows: TGTGCCAGAAGCTTGGTCTGGCGGGGGACTGAAGCTTTCTTT. Translating it yields CARSLVWRGTEAFF.

This chain uses TRBV15 with TRBJ1-3; 7 nucleotides align to TRBD1. CDR3 length: 16 amino acids. The germline V gene has CDR1 LNHNV and CDR2 YYDKDF (reference sequence). Trimming removed 4 bases from V and 4 bases from J; junction bases left unmatched: 10. The CDR3 coding sequence is TGTGCCACCAGCACAGACAGGGTTTTTTCGGGAAACACCATATATTTT. Translation gives CATSTDRVFSGNTIYF.

The rearrangement joins TRBV18 to TRBJ2-1, with 14 bases matching TRBD2. Germline V gene data show CDR1 as KGHSH and CDR2 as LQKENI. Germline trimming cut 1 base from V and 7 bases from J; bases unmatched to any gene: 6. This CDR3 is built from 17 residues. The CDR3 DNA is TGTGCCAGCTCACCACGGGGACTAGCGGGAGAAACAAATGAGCAGTTCTTC. Translated: CASSPRGLAGETNEQFF. Full variable domain (remainder filled in from reference TRBV18 and TRBJ2-1): NAGVMQNPRHLVRRRGQEARLRCSPMKGHSHVYWYRQLPEEGLKFMVYLQKENIIDESGMPKERFSAEFPKEGPSILRIQQVVRGDSAAYFCASSPRGLAGETNEQFFGPGTRLTVL.

The rearrangement joins TRBV28 to TRBJ1-2; no firm D call. The V end was cut by 4 bases, the J end by 6 bases, with 18 bases between. In germline, CDR1 is MDHEN, CDR2 SYDVKM. There are 15 residues in the CDR3. CDR3 amino acids: CASSSLGREADGYTF. The CDR3 region has the DNA TGTGCCAGCAGTTCTCTCGGTAGGGAGGCTGATGGCTACACCTTC.

About this clone itself: This sample also contains other DNA sequences that code for the same CDR3. V gene TRBV2 combines with J gene TRBJ1-1; maybe TRBD1 (6 bases). The CDR3 is 12 residues long. CDR1 is SNHLY, CDR2 FYNNEI, per germline. Between the trimmed V and J ends, which lost 2 bases and 7 bases, there was a span of 8 bases. The CDR3, as DNA: TGTGCCAGCAGTGAACAGGGGCGTGAAGCTTTCTTT. Translation: CASSEQGREAFF. Full variable domain (missing parts from reference TRBV2 and TRBJ1-1): EPEVTQTPSHQVTQMGQEVILRCVPISNHLYFYWYRQILGQKVEFLVSFYNNEISEKSEIFDDQFSVERPDGSNFTLKIRSTKLEDSAMYFCASSEQGREAFFGQGTRLTVV.

In DNA, the CDR3 is TGTGCCAGCAGCGTAGACCAGGGACTAGCGGGAGGCACAGATACGCAGTATTTT. It encodes CASSVDQGLAGGTDTQYF. The chain couples TRBV9 to TRBJ2-3, with TRBD2 identical over 14 bases. The CDR3 loop spans 18 amino acids. The V segment lost 0 bases and the J segment 1 base; nucleotides outside the gene matches: 4. From germline, CDR1 is SGDLS and CDR2 YYNGEE.

The chain is built from TRBV7-8 and TRBJ2-1; TRBD1 is a possible D gene (5 bases). This CDR3 is 12 amino acids long. Trimming pared 7 bases from V and 9 bases from J, leaving 13 bases between. CDR1 and CDR2 (germline): SGHVS, FQNEAQ. CDR3: CASMGPQGEQFF. CDR3 in DNA: TGTGCCAGCATGGGGCCCCAAGGTGAGCAGTTCTTC. Using reference TRBV7-8 and TRBJ2-1 for the parts outside the CDR3, the full variable domain is GAGVSQSPRYKVAKRGQDVALRCDPISGHVSLFWYQQALGQGPEFLTYFQNEAQLDKSGLPSDRFFAERPEGSVSTLKIQRTQQEDSAVYLCASMGPQGEQFFGPGTRLTVL.

This sequence joins TRBV6-5 and TRBJ2-7; 11 bases agree with TRBD1. Trimming took 6 bases from V and 3 from J; bases not matched to a gene: 4. CDR3 size: 14 residues. Germline CDR1 is MNHEY and CDR2 is SVGAGI. Here the CDR3 reads CASSWTGGYYEQYF. In DNA, the CDR3 is TGTGCCAGCAGCTGGACAGGGGGCTACTACGAGCAGTACTTC.

This chain links TRBV11-2 with TRBJ2-1; tentative D call: TRBD2 (5 bases). V lost 1 base and J lost 10, with 17 bases in between. In germline, CDR1 is SGHAT, CDR2 FQNNGV. The CDR3 has 15 residues. The CDR3 reads CASSLVLGSRSEQFF. As DNA, the CDR3 is TGTGCCAGCAGCTTAGTTTTGGGGAGTCGCTCCGAGCAGTTCTTC.

This clone was detected once. The V gene is TRBV4-1, the J gene TRBJ1-1, with 7 bases matching TRBD1. CDR1 is MGHRA and CDR2 is YSYEKL in the germline V gene. V dropped 7 bases and J dropped 10; count of bases not matched to a gene: 6. The CDR3 runs to 11 residues. The CDR3 bases are TGCGCCAGCAAAAGGGGGCAGGTAGCTTTCTTT. Its translation is CASKRGQVAFF.

V usage is TRBV2 and J usage is TRBJ1-6, with a weak D call TRBD1 (5 bases). The germline CDR1 and CDR2 sequences are SNHLY and FYNNEI. The length of the CDR3 is 15 residues. Trimming removed 0 bases from V and 7 bases from J, with 10 bases in between. The CDR3 spells CASSEAPGNNSPLHF. CDR3 bases: TGTGCCAGCAGTGAAGCGCCAGGGAACAATTCACCCCTCCACTTT.

The rearrangement joins TRBV7-9 to TRBJ1-4, with no clear D. The germline gives CDR1 SEHNR, CDR2 FQNEAQ (reference sequence). With 3 bases removed from V and 8 bases from J, the gap between germline ends came to 13 bases. The CDR3 spans 14 residues. CDR3 coding DNA: TGTGCCAGCAGCTTTGAACAGAGCCTGGAAAAACTGTTTTTT. It is translated as CASSFEQSLEKLFF.

The chain combines TRBV2 with TRBJ2-7; D remains unclear. Germline V gives CDR1 SNHLY, CDR2 FYNNEI. The V gene lost 5 bases and the J gene lost 4 bases, with 24 bases spanning the gap. The length of the CDR3 is 17 residues. CDR3 loop: CASSPTPAGSYPYEQYF. CDR3 nucleotides: TGTGCCAGCAGTCCCACACCCGCCGGGTCCTACCCTTACGAGCAGTACTTC. Filled out from reference TRBV2 and TRBJ2-7, the complete variable domain reads EPEVTQTPSHQVTQMGQEVILRCVPISNHLYFYWYRQILGQKVEFLVSFYNNEISEKSEIFDDQFSVERPDGSNFTLKIRSTKLEDSAMYFCASSPTPAGSYPYEQYFGPGTRLTVT.

The chain is built from TRBV6-1 and TRBJ1-1; D is undetermined. The CDR3 contains 13 residues. Germline CDR1 and CDR2: MNHNS and SASEGT. Trimming removed 2 bases from V and 0 bases from J, with 4 bases in between. This CDR3 reads CASSEHVNTEAFF. In DNA, the CDR3 is TGTGCCAGCAGTGAACATGTGAACACTGAAGCTTTCTTT.

The chain has TRBV28 and TRBJ2-2; possible D gene TRBD1, 5 bases. The CDR3 runs to 12 residues. V shed 7 bases and J shed 6 bases, with 9 bases lying between them. In germline, CDR1 is MDHEN, CDR2 SYDVKM. CDR3 residues: CASNQGPGELFF. As DNA, the CDR3 is TGTGCCAGCAATCAGGGTCCCGGGGAGCTGTTTTTT.